A selection of T cell receptor beta chains follows, all from one sample in a study of T cell responses to AZD1222 COVID-19 vaccine. Some clones are missing from TCRdb's copy, which holds only in-frame ones; the method was immunoSEQ multiplex PCR. The repertoire holds some 150,000 clones, with roughly 90% as singletons. This sample comprised peripheral blood, obtained 28 days after the second AZD1222 dose. These receptors all come from an adult who received the AZD1222 COVID-19 vaccine. The CDR3 runs from the conserved cysteine through the conserved F or W. The D gene is left open where the match is weak. Size is omitted from some rows. Given values are once, few, many or a class for expanded clones.

clone size: -; V gene: TRBV11-3; J gene: TRBJ2-2; D gene: -; CDR3 protein: CASSLTGTTGELFF; CDR3 DNA: TGTGCCAGCAGCCTGACGGGGACCACCGGGGAGCTGTTTTTT
clone size: few; V gene: TRBV7-2; J gene: TRBJ2-3; D gene: -; CDR3 protein: CATSSWDTQYF; CDR3 DNA: TGTGCCACCTCATCGTGGGATACGCAGTATTTT
clone size: few; V gene: TRBV11-3; J gene: TRBJ2-2; D gene: -; CDR3 protein: CASSLAVGEELFF; CDR3 DNA: TGTGCCAGCAGCTTGGCGGTCGGAGAGGAGCTGTTTTTT
clone size: -; V gene: TRBV18; J gene: TRBJ1-2; D gene: TRBD1; CDR3 protein: CASSLSGGVYGYTF; CDR3 DNA: TGTGCCAGCTCACTATCAGGGGGCGTCTATGGCTACACCTTC
clone size: -; V gene: TRBV5-3; J gene: TRBJ1-1; D gene: -; CDR3 protein: CARSLLWGRDTEAFF; CDR3 DNA: TGTGCCAGAAGCTTGTTATGGGGCCGGGACACTGAAGCTTTCTTT
clone size: -; V gene: TRBV11-2; J gene: TRBJ2-1; D gene: -; CDR3 protein: CASSLVFGRVDTEQFF; CDR3 DNA: TGTGCCAGCAGCTTAGTCTTTGGCAGGGTCGACACTGAGCAGTTCTTC
clone size: -; V gene: TRBV7-2; J gene: TRBJ1-3; D gene: -; CDR3 protein: CASSSSGGNTIYF; CDR3 DNA: TGTGCCAGCAGCTCGAGCGGTGGAAACACCATATATTTT
clone size: -; V gene: TRBV20-1; J gene: TRBJ2-3; D gene: TRBD2; CDR3 protein: CSASRLAGGQSDTQYF; CDR3 DNA: TGCAGTGCTAGTCGCCTAGCGGGGGGGCAGTCAGATACGCAGTATTTT
clone size: -; V gene: TRBV7-9; J gene: TRBJ2-7; D gene: -; CDR3 protein: CASSLSRGANEQYF; CDR3 DNA: TGTGCCAGCAGCCTAAGCAGGGGGGCGAACGAGCAGTACTTC
clone size: -; V gene: TRBV7-2; J gene: TRBJ1-6; D gene: -; CDR3 protein: CASSSQRQTLVSPLHF; CDR3 DNA: TGTGCCAGCAGCTCACAGAGACAAACGCTGGTTTCACCCCTCCACTTT
clone size: -; V gene: TRBV5-8; J gene: TRBJ2-5; D gene: -; CDR3 protein: CASSLRETQYF; CDR3 DNA: TGTGCCAGCAGCTTGCGGGAGACCCAGTACTTC
clone size: -; V gene: TRBV18; J gene: TRBJ1-2; D gene: TRBD1; CDR3 protein: CASSPSYRGYGYTF; CDR3 DNA: TGTGCCAGCTCACCCAGCTACAGGGGGTATGGCTACACCTTC
clone size: -; V gene: TRBV19; J gene: TRBJ1-2; D gene: -; CDR3 protein: CATSTFPQGSTSDGYTF; CDR3 DNA: TGTGCCACCTCGACCTTTCCCCAGGGAAGCACCTCAGATGGCTACACCTTC
clone size: -; V gene: TRBV3-1/TRBV3-2; J gene: TRBJ1-1; D gene: -; CDR3 protein: CASSPLGYTEAFF; CDR3 DNA: TGTGCCAGCAGCCCGCTGGGGTACACTGAAGCTTTCTTT
clone size: few; V gene: TRBV13; J gene: TRBJ1-1; D gene: TRBD1; CDR3 protein: CASSRTGTGIVEAFF; CDR3 DNA: TGTGCCAGCAGCCGCACCGGGACAGGGATTGTGGAAGCTTTCTTT
clone size: -; V gene: TRBV30; J gene: TRBJ2-7; D gene: TRBD2; CDR3 protein: CACSSGGAGQYF; CDR3 DNA: TGTGCCTGCTCCAGCGGGGGGGCAGGGCAGTACTTC
clone size: once; V gene: TRBV4-3; J gene: TRBJ2-2; D gene: -; CDR3 protein: CASSQGPNTGELFF; CDR3 DNA: TGCGCCAGCAGCCAAGGTCCGAACACCGGGGAGCTGTTTTTT
clone size: -; V gene: TRBV11-2; J gene: TRBJ2-3; D gene: -; CDR3 protein: CASRTSTDTQYF; CDR3 DNA: TGTGCCAGCAGGACCAGCACAGATACGCAGTATTTT
clone size: -; V gene: TRBV18; J gene: TRBJ2-1; D gene: -; CDR3 protein: CASSPPSSYNEQFF; CDR3 DNA: TGTGCCAGCTCACCACCTAGCTCCTACAATGAGCAGTTCTTC
clone size: -; V gene: TRBV18; J gene: TRBJ1-5; D gene: -; CDR3 protein: CASSQDSEGGPQHF; CDR3 DNA: TGTGCCAGCTCCCAAGACAGCGAAGGTGGGCCCCAGCATTTT
clone size: -; V gene: TRBV6-6; J gene: TRBJ1-2; D gene: -; CDR3 protein: CASRTSGGRYGYTF; CDR3 DNA: TGTGCCAGCAGGACATCCGGGGGGAGGTATGGCTACACCTTC
clone size: -; V gene: TRBV6-5; J gene: TRBJ1-5; D gene: -; CDR3 protein: CASSYNGQRNQPQHF; CDR3 DNA: TGTGCCAGCAGTTACAACGGGCAAAGAAATCAGCCCCAGCATTTT
clone size: -; V gene: TRBV5-1; J gene: TRBJ2-5; D gene: -; CDR3 protein: CASSFTGETQYF; CDR3 DNA: TGCGCCAGCAGCTTTACGGGGGAGACCCAGTACTTC
clone size: -; V gene: TRBV5-1; J gene: TRBJ2-6; D gene: -; CDR3 protein: CASSFASSRWANVLTF; CDR3 DNA: TGCGCCAGCAGCTTTGCATCGTCCCGTTGGGCCAACGTCCTGACTTTC
clone size: -; V gene: TRBV3-1/TRBV3-2; J gene: TRBJ2-5; D gene: -; CDR3 protein: CASSQAPRTQTQYF; CDR3 DNA: TGTGCCAGCAGCCAAGCCCCAAGAACGCAGACCCAGTACTTC
clone size: -; V gene: TRBV12-3/TRBV12-4; J gene: TRBJ2-7; D gene: -; CDR3 protein: CASSSLGYEQYF; CDR3 DNA: TGTGCCAGCAGTTCCCTCGGATACGAGCAGTACTTC
clone size: -; V gene: TRBV12-3/TRBV12-4; J gene: TRBJ2-7; D gene: -; CDR3 protein: CASSPSSYEQYF; CDR3 DNA: TGTGCCAGCAGCCCGAGCTCCTACGAGCAGTACTTC
clone size: -; V gene: TRBV3-1/TRBV3-2; J gene: TRBJ1-5; D gene: -; CDR3 protein: CASSPGHSNQPQHF; CDR3 DNA: TGTGCCAGCAGCCCAGGACACAGCAATCAGCCCCAGCATTTT
clone size: -; V gene: TRBV9; J gene: TRBJ1-2; D gene: -; CDR3 protein: CASSSRDFAPGGYTF; CDR3 DNA: TGTGCCAGCAGCTCCAGGGACTTCGCCCCCGGGGGCTACACCTTC
clone size: once; V gene: TRBV10-3; J gene: TRBJ1-1; D gene: -; CDR3 protein: CAINDRWAMNTEAFF; CDR3 DNA: TGTGCCATCAACGACAGGTGGGCCATGAACACTGAAGCTTTCTTT